The T cell receptor (beta chain) described here comes from a study of shared clonotypes between healthy human individuals. In germline, CDR1 is SGHTA, CDR2 FQGNSA. This CDR3 is built from 19 residues. Trimming removed 2 bases from V and 4 bases from J; junction bases left unmatched: 8. The data were produced by immunoSEQ multiplex PCR, yet TCRdb's version contains in-frame clones alone and is incomplete. Altogether about 980,000 clones are present, 60% to 85% being singletons, with the ten largest covering roughly 1.5%. This TCR came from a young man in good health. This chain links TRBV7-2 with TRBJ2-2, with 15 bases aligning to TRBD2. Sequencing used memory CD4+ T cells sorted from blood. The sample's subset: CD45RA-negative fraction. CDR3 protein: CASSLKGLAGGGGTGELFF. The CDR3 bases are TGTGCCAGCAGCTTAAAGGGACTAGCGGGAGGTGGTGGCACCGGGGAGCTGTTTTTT.